The source of this T cell receptor (beta chain) is a study of pediatric ulcerative colitis. The rectum was sampled with one to two pinch biopsies at colonoscopy. The CDR3 is made up of 14 amino acids. Trimming shortened V by 2 bases and J by 5 bases, and 13 bases separated the two germline ends. CDR1 and CDR2 from the germline V gene are SGHTA and FQGNSA. Produced via immunoSEQ multiplex PCR; TCRdb's table is partial and in-frame only. The table has tens of thousands of clones, around 73% seen once; the top ten hold about 0.7%. The rearrangement joins TRBV7-2 to TRBJ2-7, with a tentative D call TRBD2 (6 bases). Specimen: gut tissue. This receptor was obtained from a boy younger than 18 with moderate ulcerative colitis. CDR3 residues: CASSLIGGSNEQYF. The CDR3 DNA is TGTGCCAGCAGCTTAATTGGAGGGTCCAACGAGCAGTACTTC.